The 17 T cell receptor beta chains given below trace back to one sample, sequenced in a study of blood T cells in healthy people across ages. Then a second PCR, running about 6 to 12 cycles, was carried out with a sample-barcoded 5' primer and a J-beta primer mix. TCRdb re-called the 5' RACE reads with MiXCR, one entry per CDR3 protein. The sample shows 1.5 million to 2 million distinct CDR3 sequences, 49% of them seen only once. Sequenced input: blood. The receptors originated from a woman aged 40 to 50 in good health.

This clonotype was picked up a small number of times. The rearrangement links TRBV6-2 or TRBV6-3 to TRBJ1-5; 8 nucleotides match TRBD1. The CDR3 runs 17 residues. V trimming: 6 bases; J trimming: 1 base; junction bases outside the gene matches: 11. The V gene's germline CDR1 is MNHEY and CDR2 SVGEGT. In DNA form, the CDR3 reads TGTGCCAGCAGCCGACCCTACAGGGGGGAGAGCAATCAGCCCCAGCATTTT. Translation gives CASSRPYRGESNQPQHF.

This clonotype has more than one count but fewer than ten. CDR3 nucleotide sequence: TGTGCCATCAGTGAGTCGAGGGGAGGGCGTGATACGCAGTATTTT. It yields the protein CAISESRGGRDTQYF. This chain connects TRBV10-3 to TRBJ2-3; 7 bases are shared with TRBD2. Per the germline V gene, CDR1 is ENHRY and CDR2 is SYGVKD. After removal of 0 bases from V and 6 bases from J, the junction contained 6 bases not matched to a gene. CDR3 length equals 15 residues.

The chain links TRBV29-1 to TRBJ2-1; D ambiguous. With 4 bases removed from V and 7 bases from J, the gap between germline ends came to 8 bases. The CDR3 length is 11 residues. Germline assignment: CDR1 SQVTM and CDR2 ANQGSEA. Here the CDR3 reads CSVGLDNEQFF. The CDR3 DNA sequence: TGCAGCGTTGGGTTGGATAATGAGCAGTTCTTC.

The chain is built from TRBV10-3 and TRBJ1-2; D gene uncertain. This CDR3 is 13 amino acids long. Trimming stripped 10 bases from V and 4 bases from J, with 16 bases between. Germline values: CDR1 ENHRY, CDR2 SYGVKD. In nucleotides, the CDR3 is TGTGCCACCTGGACCGAGAGTCGCTATGGCTACACCTTC. Its protein product is CATWTESRYGYTF.

The V gene is TRBV7-9, the J gene TRBJ2-5; the D is unclear. The CDR3 spans 12 residues. The germline CDR1 and CDR2 sequences are SEHNR and FQNEAQ (reference sequence). V dropped 7 bases and J dropped 11 bases, with 17 bases sitting between them. CDR3 in DNA: TGTGCCAGCACAAAGGATGGGGTTGAGCAGTACTTC. It translates to CASTKDGVEQYF.

The gene calls are TRBV12-5 and TRBJ2-1, with no clear D. V was shortened by 4 bases and J by 6 bases, with 7 bases between the two germline ends. Germline CDR1 is LGHNT and CDR2 is FRNRAP. The CDR3 has 12 amino acids. The CDR3 protein is CASGYSPNEQFF. The CDR3 DNA reads as TGTGCTAGTGGTTACAGCCCCAATGAGCAGTTCTTC.

This clonotype was seen more than once but under ten times. The J gene is TRBJ2-7, the V gene TRBV28, with D unclear. V was trimmed by 4 bases and J by 2 bases, leaving 15 bases between them. The CDR3 runs 15 residues. Germline V gives CDR1 MDHEN, CDR2 SYDVKM. CDR3 sequence (DNA): TGTGCCAGCAGTTCCCCCTCAGCTTCCCCCTACGAGCAGTACTTC. This sequence encodes CASSSPSASPYEQYF.

The chain carries TRBV4-3 and TRBJ2-5; a weak D match, TRBD1 (5 bases). The V gene lost 3 bases and the J gene lost 11 bases, with 19 bases spanning the gap. This CDR3 spans 14 amino acids. Germline loops: CDR1 LGHNA, CDR2 YSLEER. CDR3 in DNA: TGCGCCAGCAGCCACGGACAAAGATACAATGAGCAGTACTTC. Residues: CASSHGQRYNEQYF.

The chain has TRBV5-1 and TRBJ2-1; 10 positions agree with TRBD1. The germline V gene encodes CDR1 SGHRS and CDR2 YFSETQ. The V and J ends lost 4 bases and 8 bases, in that order; junction bases with no gene match: 6. The CDR3 spans 14 residues. The CDR3 is CASSPGTGDHEQFF. The CDR3 coding sequence is TGCGCCAGCAGCCCCGGGACAGGGGACCATGAGCAGTTCTTC.

The chain joins TRBV12-3 or TRBV12-4 to TRBJ2-3, with a possible D match to TRBD1 (6 bases). This CDR3 spans 11 amino acids. Trimming took 6 bases from V and 10 from J, leaving 11 bases between them. The CDR3 loop is CASSWTAAQYF. CDR3 DNA: TGTGCCAGCAGCTGGACAGCGGCGCAGTATTTT.

This clonotype appeared once. The J gene is TRBJ1-1, the V gene TRBV5-1, with D tentatively TRBD1 (5 bases). This CDR3 has 13 amino acids. The V gene lost 1 base and the J gene lost 7 bases, with 11 bases spanning the gap. Germline V gene lookup returns CDR1 SGHRS and CDR2 YFSETQ. DNA of the CDR3: TGCGCCAGCAGCTTGACTACAGGAGTTGAAGCTTTCTTT. Amino acids: CASSLTTGVEAFF.

The rearrangement uses TRBV24-1 and TRBJ2-3; 8 bases are shared with TRBD2. This CDR3 has 15 amino acids. V was clipped by 3 bases and J by 6 bases; unmatched bases: 7. CDR1 is KGHDR, CDR2 SFDVKD, per germline. CDR3 coding DNA: TGTGCCACCAGTGATCCAGGGACTAGTTACGATACGCAGTATTTT. It specifies CATSDPGTSYDTQYF.

The chain links TRBV7-9 to TRBJ2-3, with a tentative D call TRBD1 (6 bases). Per the germline V gene, CDR1 is SEHNR and CDR2 is FQNEAQ (reference sequence). This CDR3 is built from 14 residues. V was shortened by 4 bases and J by 2 bases, with 10 bases between the two germline ends. CDR3 residues: CASSSTGITDTQYF. The CDR3 nucleotides read TGTGCCAGCAGCTCGACAGGAATCACAGATACGCAGTATTTT. Complete variable domain (other parts from reference TRBV7-9 and TRBJ2-3): DTGVSQNPRHKITKRGQNVTFRCDPISEHNRLYWYRQTLGQGPEFLTYFQNEAQLEKSRLLSDRFSAERPKGSFSTLEIQRTEQGDSAMYLCASSSTGITDTQYFGPGTRLTVL.

The chain uses TRBV6-2 or TRBV6-3 and TRBJ1-6, with 9 positions matching TRBD1. The CDR3 contains 15 residues. With V trimmed by 5 bases and J by 9 bases, 8 bases remained unmatched. The V gene's germline CDR1 is MNHEY and CDR2 SVGEGT. The CDR3 reads CASSRSSTGGSPLHF. The CDR3 DNA reads as TGTGCCAGCAGTCGTTCCTCGACAGGGGGTTCACCCCTCCACTTT.

This chain connects TRBV7-2 to TRBJ1-4; 8 bases match TRBD1. Unmatched junction bases numbered 9, after V lost 6 bases and J lost 6 bases. This CDR3 is 15 amino acids long. CDR1 and CDR2 (germline): SGHTA, FQGNSA. This chain's CDR3 is CASSSFDRGDEKLFF. CDR3 coding DNA: TGTGCCAGCAGTTCATTCGACAGGGGTGATGAAAAACTGTTTTTT.

The gene calls are TRBV7-9 and TRBJ2-3; 11 bases are shared with TRBD1. The CDR3 is 17 amino acids. The junction had 8 bases not matched to a gene; V was cut back by 5 bases and J by 1 base. Germline CDR1 SEHNR, CDR2 FQNEAQ (reference sequence). This CDR3 is CASSTTSGQGGTDTQYF. CDR3 nucleotide sequence: TGTGCCAGCAGCACCACATCGGGACAGGGGGGCACAGATACGCAGTATTTT.

This clonotype was counted a few times. The chain uses TRBV20-1 and TRBJ2-6; 7 bases are a match to TRBD2. This CDR3 has 17 amino acids. The ends lost 3 bases at V and 3 bases at J; junction bases unmatched: 11. Germline-derived CDR1 and CDR2 are DFQATT and SNEGSKA (reference sequence). The chain's CDR3 is CSASPLGGIGGANVLTF. The CDR3 nucleotides read TGCAGTGCTAGTCCATTGGGAGGGATCGGTGGGGCCAACGTCCTGACTTTC.